These 25 T cell receptor beta chains share one sample of origin, sequenced in a study of blood T cells in healthy people across ages. Alongside a J-beta primer mix, a sample-barcoded 5' primer served in a second PCR lasting roughly 6 to 12 cycles. TCRdb ran MiXCR on the 5' RACE reads and lists one entry per CDR3 protein. The sample lists around 2 million distinct CDR3 sequences, more than 35% seen once, with around 23% in the top ten. The sequencing sample was made of blood. The receptors here all came from a human donor in good health.

The sample holds a few counts of this clonotype. V is TRBV7-9 and J is TRBJ1-1; TRBD1 is a possible D gene (5 bases). V was cut by 1 base and J by 0 bases, with 9 bases left in between. The CDR3 is 15 amino acids. CDR1 SEHNR and CDR2 FQNEAQ come from the germline V gene (reference sequence). Here the CDR3 DNA reads TGTGCCAGCAGCTTAGAGCGGGGGTTGAACACTGAAGCTTTCTTT. Translating it yields CASSLERGLNTEAFF.

This clonotype came up a few times. The chain links TRBV5-1 to TRBJ2-2, with no clear D. The V end lost 4 bases, the J end lost 5 bases, and 9 bases lay between the germline ends. The CDR3 is 13 amino acids. Looked up from germline, CDR1 is SGHRS and CDR2 is YFSETQ. The CDR3 spells CASSPQETGELFF. CDR3 bases: TGCGCCAGCAGCCCTCAGGAGACCGGGGAGCTGTTTTTT.

The V and J genes are TRBV6-1 and TRBJ2-5, with TRBD1 matching 10 bases. The J call is in doubt because the DNA end fits TRBJ2-7 better. CDR3 length: 15 amino acids. Germline loops: CDR1 MNHNS, CDR2 SASEGT. The DNA for the CDR3 is TGTGCCAGCAGAAAACCGGGACAGGGGAGGCTCGAGCAGTACTTC. Its protein is CASRKPGQGRLEQYF.

This clonotype was counted only a few times. The rearrangement uses TRBV2 and TRBJ1-5; weak D call: TRBD1 (5 bases). This CDR3 contains 15 residues. Germline V gene sequence: CDR1 SNHLY, CDR2 FYNNEI. Trimming shortened V by 4 bases and J by 5 bases, and 15 bases separated the two germline ends. The CDR3 loop is CASSVRQFRDQPQHF. The CDR3 DNA reads TGTGCCAGCAGTGTTAGACAGTTTCGGGATCAGCCCCAGCATTTT.

The rearrangement links TRBV4-3 to TRBJ1-2; no clear D. The CDR3 contains 16 residues. V was trimmed by 0 bases and J by 4 bases, leaving 15 bases between them. Germline assignment: CDR1 LGHNA and CDR2 YSLEER. The DNA of the CDR3 is TGCGCCAGCAGCCAAGATAGGCGGTCGGCCGGCTATGGCTACACCTTC. Amino acid sequence: CASSQDRRSAGYGYTF.

There are a few counts of this clonotype. This chain uses TRBV5-5 with TRBJ2-1; D not certain. V lost 0 bases to trimming and J lost 5 bases, with 9 bases between them. The CDR3 runs to 14 residues. From germline, CDR1 is SGHKS and CDR2 YYEKEE (reference sequence). The CDR3: CASSLADRNNEQFF. The CDR3 nucleotides are TGTGCCAGCAGCTTGGCCGATCGGAACAATGAGCAGTTCTTC.

This clonotype was seen a few times. As DNA, the CDR3 is TGTGCCAGCAGCTTCTATAGATCGGGGGGCTACACCTTC. This codes for CASSFYRSGGYTF. The V gene is TRBV7-2, the J gene TRBJ1-2; D unresolved. Trimming stripped 3 bases from V and 8 bases from J, with 13 bases between. The CDR3 sequence is 13 residues long. CDR1 is SGHTA, CDR2 FQGNSA, per germline.

This clonotype has a handful of counts. The gene calls are TRBV7-9 and TRBJ2-5; 10 bases align to TRBD1. The CDR3 is made up of 15 amino acids. Trimming cost V 5 bases and J 4 bases; bases outside gene matches: 7. Germline values: CDR1 SEHNR, CDR2 FQNEAQ (reference sequence). CDR3 in amino acids: CASSPFDRGRETQYF. CDR3 nucleotide sequence: TGTGCCAGCAGCCCATTCGACAGGGGGCGAGAGACCCAGTACTTC.

V and J are TRBV12-3 or TRBV12-4 and TRBJ2-1; 10 nucleotides line up with TRBD1. The ends lost 5 bases at V and 4 bases at J; junction bases unmatched: 8. The CDR3 is 16 residues long. The CDR3 sequence is CASSVSTGGLYNEQFF. CDR3 bases: TGTGCCAGCAGTGTATCGACAGGGGGCCTTTACAATGAGCAGTTCTTC.

This clonotype was found a few times. The rearrangement joins TRBV28 to TRBJ2-7; maybe TRBD2 (7 bases). Trimming left V 3 bases short and J 3 bases short, with 15 bases between. The CDR3 has 15 amino acids. From germline, CDR1 is MDHEN and CDR2 SYDVKM. CDR3 bases: TGTGCCAGCAGTTTCCTATCAGGGGAGGGCTACGAGCAGTACTTC. It codes for CASSFLSGEGYEQYF.

Details on this clonotype: A read error may account for a junction end that differs from germline. The chain uses TRBV6-1 and TRBJ2-1, with D perhaps given as TRBD1 or TRBD2 (5 bases each). There are 15 residues in the CDR3. Germline values: CDR1 MNHNS, CDR2 SASEGT. As DNA, the CDR3 is TGTGCGACGAAGGGGACCCTTGGCCCCTACATTGAGCAGTTCTTC. This codes for CATKGTLGPYIEQFF.

The chain combines TRBV29-1 with TRBJ2-3; no firm D call. The germline V gene has CDR1 SQVTM and CDR2 ANQGSEA. The CDR3 covers 12 residues. The germline V and J ends were trimmed by 7 bases and 4 bases, with 12 bases remaining between them. The CDR3 is CSGEATPDTQYF. The CDR3, as DNA: TGCAGCGGTGAGGCCACCCCAGATACGCAGTATTTT.

This chain links TRBV10-3 with TRBJ2-1; 7 positions agree with TRBD2. Germline trimming cut 4 bases from V and 6 bases from J; bases unmatched to any gene: 9. The CDR3 runs to 15 residues. From germline, CDR1 is ENHRY and CDR2 SYGVKD. CDR3 sequence reads: CAISAIAGDPNEQFF. Written as DNA, the CDR3 is TGTGCCATCAGTGCTATAGCGGGCGACCCCAATGAGCAGTTCTTC.

The chain combines TRBV9 with TRBJ2-3; D is unclear. This CDR3 comprises 16 residues. Trimming took off 1 base at V and 2 bases at J, with 14 bases between the two ends. CDR1 and CDR2 (germline): SGDLS, YYNGEE. The CDR3 protein is CASSVRSSLDTDTQYF. As DNA, the CDR3 is TGTGCCAGCAGCGTAAGGTCCAGTCTAGACACAGATACGCAGTATTTT.

This clonotype has only a few counts. The chain has TRBV6-6 and TRBJ2-7, with TRBD1 as a possible D gene (5 bases). Germline CDR1 reads MNHNY; CDR2 reads SVGAGI (reference sequence). The CDR3 has 15 residues. V shed 5 bases and J shed 3 bases, with 17 bases lying between them. CDR3 sequence: CASSNPGLGLYEQYF. The CDR3 DNA reads TGTGCCAGCAGTAACCCGGGCCTGGGGCTCTACGAGCAGTACTTC.

This chain uses TRBV12-3 or TRBV12-4 with TRBJ1-1, with D maybe TRBD1 (6 bases). Trimming took 3 bases from V and 5 from J, leaving 28 bases between them. This CDR3 contains 19 residues. This CDR3 reads CASSFLSRGPHRERTEAFF. The CDR3 bases are TGTGCCAGCAGTTTTTTGAGTCGAGGGCCCCACAGGGAGAGGACTGAAGCTTTCTTT.

Remarks on this clonotype: The junction differs from germline at one of its ends, possibly a read error. V and J are TRBV5-1 and TRBJ1-5; D is unresolved. Germline CDR1 reads SGHRS; CDR2 reads YFSETQ. The CDR3 is 13 amino acids. The CDR3 nucleotides read TGTGCCAGCAGTTTAGCAGGTTATCAGCCCCAGCATTTT. Residues: CASSLAGYQPQHF.

There are a few counts of this clonotype. The chain carries TRBV7-2 and TRBJ1-2; no clear D gene. In germline, CDR1 is SGHTA, CDR2 FQGNSA. The V end was cut by 5 bases, the J end by 4 bases, with 14 bases between. There are 14 residues in the CDR3. CDR3 region: CASSPTWSVYGYTF. DNA for the CDR3: TGTGCCAGCAGCCCCACCTGGTCAGTCTATGGCTACACCTTC.

The gene calls are TRBV12-3 or TRBV12-4 and TRBJ1-5; 9 bases are a match to TRBD1. With 4 bases clipped from V and 6 bases from J, the junction kept 4 bases outside the gene matches. The CDR3 has 14 residues. CDR3 in amino acids: CASSWTGAGQPQHF. The CDR3 bases are TGTGCCAGCAGTTGGACAGGGGCGGGTCAGCCCCAGCATTTT.

The rearrangement joins TRBV5-5 to TRBJ1-2, with D maybe TRBD1 (5 bases). Germline values: CDR1 SGHKS, CDR2 YYEKEE (reference sequence). Trimming cost V 3 bases and J 2 bases, with 11 bases left between them. This CDR3 has 14 residues. The CDR3, as DNA: TGTGCCAGCAGCTGGGGGGACGGCAACTATGGCTACACCTTC. Protein product: CASSWGDGNYGYTF. Variable domain in full (rest from reference TRBV5-5 and TRBJ1-2): DAGVTQSPTHLIKTRGQQVTLRCSPISGHKSVSWYQQVLGQGPQFIFQYYEKEERGRGNFPDRFSARQFPNYSSELNVNALLLGDSALYLCASSWGDGNYGYTFGSGTRLTVV.

The chain is built from TRBV7-2 and TRBJ2-7; the D gene is possibly TRBD2 (6 bases). The CDR3 is 12 residues long. Germline CDR1 reads SGHTA; CDR2 reads FQGNSA. V lost 5 bases, J lost 5 bases, and 10 bases lay in between. CDR3 in amino acids: CASSGGIHEQYF. Written as DNA, the CDR3 is TGTGCCAGCAGCGGGGGGATCCACGAGCAGTACTTC.

This clonotype was observed a few times. The V call is TRBV6-2 or TRBV6-3, the J call TRBJ2-3, with D possibly TRBD1 on 6 matching bases. The germline V gene has CDR1 MNHEY and CDR2 SVGEGT. V was shortened by 2 bases and J by 0 bases, with 33 bases between the two germline ends. The CDR3 length is 23 residues. CDR3 in DNA: TGTGCCAGCAGTTACGACTACGGAACCCAGGGGCTAAGTCTGCGCGGTAGCACAGATACGCAGTATTTT. Encoded protein: CASSYDYGTQGLSLRGSTDTQYF.

This clonotype was recorded a few times. The chain uses TRBV12-3 or TRBV12-4 and TRBJ2-5; D unresolved. The assigned J gene may be wrong: the sequence end matches TRBJ2-7 better. There are 15 residues in the CDR3. In DNA, the CDR3 is TGTGCCAGCAGTTTAGAGGGTACAGCCGATTACGAGCAGTACTTC. Its protein product is CASSLEGTADYEQYF.

The chain couples TRBV6-5 to TRBJ2-1; TRBD1 matches 7 bases. With V trimmed by 7 bases and J by 6 bases, 12 bases remained unmatched. CDR1 is MNHEY, CDR2 SVGAGI, per germline. The CDR3 runs to 15 residues. The CDR3 nucleotides read TGTGCCAGCACCTTTGGGACAGCAGACGTCAATGAGCAGTTCTTC. Translating gives CASTFGTADVNEQFF.

This clonotype was picked up a small number of times. The gene calls are TRBV20-1 and TRBJ2-7; D is ambiguous. Germline V CDR1 and CDR2: DFQATT, SNEGSKA (reference sequence). There are 11 residues in the CDR3. V gave up 6 bases and J gave up 4 bases, with 10 bases separating them. The CDR3 region has the DNA TGCAGTGCGACCGACGGTTACGAGCAGTACTTC. Amino acid sequence: CSATDGYEQYF.